The TCR beta chain under discussion was sequenced for a study of T cells generated in artificial thymic organoids (dated by TCRdb to the late 2010s). Background for the entire study: The TCR alpha and beta CDR3 repertoires of CD8 single positive T cells derived from in vitro artificial thymic organoids were compared with those of thymic and peripheral blood naive CD8 T cells. The displayed repertoire sequencing data were described as being representative of three independent experiments. Summary of the overall study and its limitations: No skewed Valpha or Vbeta usage was observed in organoid-derived T cells, a finding that argues against dominance of unconventional lineages or clonal expansions. CD8 single positive T cells derived from organoids showed physiological TCR clonotype diversity comparable to the diversity seen in thymic and blood naive CD8 T cells.

Comment on this clonotype: This receptor's antigen is unknown. No base quality information exists; no much larger clone differs at one position.

Artificial thymic organoids were built by aggregating human HSPCs with MS5 murine stromal cells transduced with human DLL1, cultured at an air-liquid interface. Organoids were seeded with FACS-purified CD34+CD3- hematopoietic stem and progenitor cells depleted of residual T cells. The culture medium for the organoids was serum-free RB27, which consists of RPMI 1640 supplemented with B27, FLT3L, IL-7 and ascorbic acid. Organoid and thymic CD3+TCRalphabeta+CD8 single positive T cells were FACS sorted before RNA extraction. For each sample, the RNeasy Micro kit was used to purify total RNA from about 40,000 to 200,000 sorted cells, and RNA quality was checked on an Agilent RNA 6000 Nano chip. TCRalpha and TCRbeta libraries were amplified in separate semi-nested PCR reactions using Advantage 2 and reverse primers located in the TRAC or TRBC constant regions. Between about 3.5 and 550 ng of total RNA was used as input for first-strand cDNA synthesis. The TCR cDNA libraries were generated by 5'-RACE using the SMARTer PCR cDNA Synthesis kit, with a poly-dT primer driving first-strand synthesis. The semi-nested reverse primers in the constant regions carried 5-nucleotide sample-specific barcodes, and the PCR products were cleaned up with the Zymo DNA Clean and Concentrator-5 kit. As many as ten barcoded samples were combined into a pool, ligated to Illumina adaptors, and sequenced on an Illumina MiSeq as 2 x 150 bp paired-end reads. As for how the authors treated the data: Demultiplexed reads were aligned using BLAT against a custom library containing all human TRAV, TRAJ, TRBV, TRBD and TRBJ combinations from IMGT. The best BLAT hits were picked using pslCDnaFilter (-maxAligns=1, -ignoreIntrons), and custom Perl scripts were used to calculate clonotype frequencies. TCRdb reran the public reads through fastp at Q25 and MiXCR, keeping productive beta chains. Rows are unified per CDR3 protein, each entry keeping the most common DNA and genes. These V and J calls originate from TCRdb's pipeline instead of the authors' own analysis. Counted in this sample were 6,500 to 8,500 distinct CDR3 sequences; 20% to 30% of them appeared once. The ten largest clones represent 2.5% to 3.5% of the sample.

Based on the germline V gene, the CDR1 and CDR2 sequences are MNHEY and SVGAGI. Reading from cysteine to phenylalanine, the CDR3 counts 16 amino acids. The entry retains the CDR3 DNA only, 48 bases that are in frame from base 1. After removal of 5 bases from V and 7 bases from J, the junction retains 13 bases not matched to a gene. The sequenced sample was naive CD8+ T cells grown in artificial thymic organoids from cord blood stem and progenitor cells. The cell subset or site label for this specimen denotes: CD3+TCRalphabeta+CD8SP T cells; for blood, CD45RO-CCR7+ naive CD8+ T cells. This sequence originates from a human donor who gave cord blood stem cells for thymic organoid culture, a cardiac surgery patient who gave postnatal thymus, or a blood donor (not recorded which). This receptor chain uses TRBV6-5 and TRBJ2-2; 7 of the junction bases match TRBD2. The nucleotide sequence is given as TGTGCCAGCAGTCTGGCCGGACTAGTGGTATACGGGGAGCTGTTTTTT. Translated, it gives CASSLAGLVVYGELFF.